These 17 T cell receptor beta chains share one sample of origin, sequenced in a study of CD8+CD57+ T cells in acquired aplastic anemia. Profiling that covered TCR beta VDJ and CDR3 relied on genomic DNA as its template. TCRdb re-called the reads through MiXCR, storing one row per CDR3 protein. The table lists 250,000 to 350,000 distinct CDR3 sequences, roughly half of them singletons, with 8% in the top ten. Sequenced: sorted CD4+, CD8+, or CD8+CD57+ T cells (not recorded which) from PBMCs. These receptors were collected from a human donor with severe aplastic anemia or a healthy control (not recorded which).

The CDR3 DNA reads as TGTGCCAGCAGCTTTTTCGGGGGCGAGGATCAGCCCCAGCATTTT. It translates to CASSFFGGEDQPQHF. This sequence joins TRBV7-8 and TRBJ1-5, with a weak D call TRBD1 (6 bases). The V gene lost 3 bases and the J gene lost 5 bases, with 14 bases spanning the gap. The CDR3 is 15 residues long. Germline CDR1 is SGHVS and CDR2 is FQNEAQ.

V usage is TRBV10-3 and J usage is TRBJ2-1; 8 bases fit TRBD1. The germline gives CDR1 ENHRY, CDR2 SYGVKD. J lost 8 bases, V lost 8 bases, and 8 bases had no gene match. There are 13 residues in the CDR3. CDR3 in DNA: TGTGCCATCGGAAGTACAGGGGGTGATGAGCAGTTCTTC. Amino acid sequence: CAIGSTGGDEQFF.

This clonotype appeared many times. The rearrangement links TRBV20-1 to TRBJ1-4; 10 nucleotides agree with TRBD1. The V gene end was trimmed by 6 bases and the J gene end by 5 bases; junction bases not matched to a gene: 6. The V gene's germline CDR1 is DFQATT and CDR2 SNEGSKA (reference sequence). CDR3 length equals 14 residues. CDR3 coding DNA: TGCAGTGCCCGGCCGGGACAGGGGAATGAAAAACTGTTTTTT. Residues: CSARPGQGNEKLFF.

CDR3 sequence: CATSSTVQGYEKLFF. The CDR3, as DNA: TGTGCCACCAGCAGCACTGTCCAGGGTTATGAAAAACTGTTTTTT. The chain uses TRBV15 and TRBJ1-4; D might be TRBD1 (5 bases). This CDR3 has 15 residues. Germline V gives CDR1 LNHNV, CDR2 YYDKDF (reference sequence). Between the trimmed V and J ends, which lost 3 bases and 6 bases, there was a span of 14 bases.

The rearrangement uses TRBV10-1 and TRBJ1-1; D gene ambiguous. Germline V lookup: CDR1 WNHNN, CDR2 SYGVQD (reference sequence). V was clipped by 7 bases and J by 1 base, with 10 bases between them. The CDR3 spans 13 residues. The CDR3 protein is CASKERRNTEAFF. CDR3 DNA sequence: TGCGCCAGCAAGGAGCGTCGGAACACTGAAGCTTTCTTT.

This chain uses TRBV25-1 with TRBJ1-5, with 9 nucleotides matching TRBD1. J was trimmed by 3 bases and V by 8 bases; bases with no gene match: 8. Per the germline V gene, CDR1 is MGHDK and CDR2 is SYGVNS. This CDR3 comprises 15 residues. DNA of the CDR3: TGTGCCAGCTCAGGACAGGGGATATTCAATCAGCCCCAGCATTTT. It translates to CASSGQGIFNQPQHF. The variable domain in full, completed from reference TRBV25-1 and TRBJ1-5, reads EADIYQTPRYLVIGTGKKITLECSQTMGHDKMYWYQQDPGMELHLIHYSYGVNSTEKGDLSSESTVSRIRTEHFPLTLESARPSHTSQYLCASSGQGIFNQPQHFGDGTRLSIL.

The J gene is TRBJ2-3, the V gene TRBV5-1; D is perhaps TRBD1 (5 bases). There are 11 residues in the CDR3. V dropped 9 bases and J dropped 5 bases, with 10 bases sitting between them. Germline CDR1 SGHRS, CDR2 YFSETQ. The CDR3 sequence: CATSTEDTQYF. CDR3 nucleotides: TGCGCCACCTCGACAGAAGATACGCAGTATTTT.

This clonotype was picked up a small number of times. The chain employs TRBV2 and TRBJ2-7; 9 nucleotides match TRBD1. The CDR3 has 14 residues. Germline CDR1 SNHLY, CDR2 FYNNEI. After removal of 2 bases from V and 6 bases from J, the junction contained 5 bases not matched to a gene. CDR3 coding DNA: TGTGCCAGCAGTGAAAAGGGACAGGGCCGCGAGCAGTACTTC. Protein product: CASSEKGQGREQYF.

The chain carries TRBV5-1 and TRBJ2-7, with D possibly being TRBD2 (5 bases). Germline CDR1 SGHRS, CDR2 YFSETQ. The CDR3 loop spans 10 amino acids. The CDR3 nucleotides read TGCGCAAGTAGAGGGTCCGAGCAGTACTTC. This gives the protein CASRGSEQYF.

At least ten counts were recorded for this clonotype. The chain employs TRBV5-7 and TRBJ2-3; 7 bases fit TRBD1. TRBV5-7 is an open reading frame, and its role is uncertain. CDR3 size: 20 residues. The trim removed 4 bases at V and 2 bases at J, leaving 22 bases unmatched. The CDR3 nucleotides read TGTGCCAGCAGCCTACCAGTACCGGGACAGCCAATTCCACTCACAGATACGCAGTATTTT. This codes for CASSLPVPGQPIPLTDTQYF.

The chain has TRBV15 and TRBJ2-5, with D possibly matching TRBD1 (6 bases). In germline, CDR1 is LNHNV, CDR2 YYDKDF (reference sequence). Trimming left V 1 base short and J 0 bases short, with 9 bases between. This CDR3 has 15 amino acids. In DNA, the CDR3 is TGTGCCACCAGCAGAGCTGACAGGTACCAAGAGACCCAGTACTTC. It is translated as CATSRADRYQETQYF.

This clonotype was counted ten times or more. The rearrangement joins TRBV7-9 to TRBJ1-5; no definite D call. Germline-derived CDR1 and CDR2 are SEHNR and FQNEAQ (reference sequence). This CDR3 is 12 amino acids long. V lost 4 bases and J 7 bases, leaving 8 bases between the germline ends. The CDR3 DNA reads as TGTGCCAGCAGCTCCTCCCCCCAGCCCCAGCATTTT. Protein sequence: CASSSSPQPQHF.

This chain connects TRBV29-1 to TRBJ2-5; 9 bases map to TRBD1. Losses at the gene ends were 3 bases for V and 4 bases for J; bases not matched to a gene: 6. CDR1 is SQVTM, CDR2 ANQGSEA, per germline. The CDR3 runs 14 residues. This CDR3 reads CSVENRGRTETQYF. The CDR3 nucleotides read TGCAGCGTTGAGAACAGGGGGCGCACAGAGACCCAGTACTTC.

This clonotype was observed a few times. The chain has TRBV20-1 and TRBJ1-6; D may be TRBD1 (6 bases). With 6 bases removed from V and 7 bases from J, the gap between germline ends came to 19 bases. The CDR3 consists of 15 residues. Germline CDR1 and CDR2: DFQATT and SNEGSKA (reference sequence). The CDR3 is CSARPTGTTNSPLHF. The CDR3 DNA follows: TGCAGTGCCCGCCCAACAGGGACGACGAATTCACCCCTCCACTTT.

This clonotype appeared many times. The chain links TRBV5-1 to TRBJ2-3; 8 bases map to TRBD2. The CDR3 runs to 17 residues. Trimming took 3 bases from V and 0 from J; bases not matched to a gene: 9. Germline values: CDR1 SGHRS, CDR2 YFSETQ. CDR3: CASSSIPGGASTDTQYF. The CDR3 bases are TGCGCCAGCAGCTCCATACCGGGGGGGGCTAGCACAGATACGCAGTATTTT.

This clonotype was seen repeatedly, ten times or more. The V gene is TRBV12-3 or TRBV12-4, the J gene TRBJ1-4, with TRBD1 as a possible D gene (6 bases). The CDR3 has 15 residues. V was pared by 6 bases and J by 7 bases, with 18 bases between. The CDR3 loop is CASRLPGGPGEKLFF. The CDR3 DNA sequence: TGTGCCAGCAGGCTCCCGGGGGGGCCGGGTGAAAAACTGTTTTTT.

This clonotype was seen at least ten times. This chain uses TRBV7-3 with TRBJ1-1, with D unclear. The V end lost 5 bases, the J end lost 1 base, and 8 bases lay between the germline ends. The germline CDR1 and CDR2 sequences are SGHTA and FQGTGA. The CDR3 contains 13 residues. This chain's CDR3 is CASSRGTNTEAFF. The CDR3 nucleotides read TGTGCCAGCAGCCGGGGAACGAACACTGAAGCTTTCTTT.